The entry that follows covers one TCR beta chain sequence. As yet, its antigen is unknown. The sample originates from a study of vaccination and CD4 T cells after COVID-19. Turning to the study itself: Between diagnosis and the drawing of post-COVID samples lay a median roughly 91 days (range 35 to 161). Overlapping spike pools from SARS-CoV-2 and HCoV-NL63, HCoV-OC43 and HCoV-229E served as culture stimuli.

Oncomine TCR Beta short-read sequencing was applied to DNA from cultured CD4+ T cells. TCRdb re-called the PCR reads through MiXCR, storing one row per CDR3 protein. The data hold about 17,000 distinct CDR3 sequences, with approximately 52% observed a single time. Trimming pared 3 bases from V and 2 bases from J, leaving 7 bases between. From germline, CDR1 is SNHLY and CDR2 FYNNEI. The CDR3 is 13 residues long. Treatment described: approximately 9-day PBMC culture with coronavirus spike peptide pools or control peptides (ViraFEST assay). PCR tests turned positive between March and December 2020, before US Alpha, Beta and Delta variants.

The chain is built from TRBV2 and TRBJ2-5, with unresolved D. The receptor was isolated from a human donor who had recovered from COVID-19. The source material was CD4+ T cells from blood, cultured in vitro. CDR3 nucleotides: TGTGCCAGCAGTGATAACGGGCAAGAGACCCAGTACTTC. It yields the protein CASSDNGQETQYF.